This T cell receptor (beta chain) stems from a study of response to subunit inactivated influenza vaccine. TCRdb analysed the RT-PCR reads with MiXCR anew, one entry per CDR3 protein. The table has 450,000 to 550,000 distinct CDR3 sequences, 25% seen once. Germline values: CDR1 SGHTA, CDR2 FQGNSA. The CDR3 covers 17 residues. The V segment lost 5 bases and the J segment 0 bases; nucleotides outside the gene matches: 6. On this clonotype itself: As yet, its antigen is unknown.

Findings and caveats of the study: With each seasonal influenza vaccination, the authors suggested, few new T cells are recruited.

The source material was CD4+ T cells sorted from PBMCs, sampled around 5 days after vaccination. The V call is TRBV7-2, the J call TRBJ2-6; 8 positions match TRBD1. This TCR came from a man over 45 who received an inactivated influenza vaccine. CDR3 DNA sequence: TGTGCCAGCAGCGAAAGACAGGGGCGCTCTGGGGCCAACGTCCTGACTTTC. Translated: CASSERQGRSGANVLTF.